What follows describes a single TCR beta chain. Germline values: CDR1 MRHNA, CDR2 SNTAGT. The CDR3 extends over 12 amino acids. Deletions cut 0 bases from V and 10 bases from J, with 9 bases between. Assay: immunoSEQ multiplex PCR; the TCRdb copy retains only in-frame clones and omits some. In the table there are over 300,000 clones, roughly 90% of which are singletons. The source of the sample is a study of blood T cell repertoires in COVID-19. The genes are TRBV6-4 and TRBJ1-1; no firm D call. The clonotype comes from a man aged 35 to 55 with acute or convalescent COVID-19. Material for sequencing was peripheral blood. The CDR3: CASSDSGGLAFF. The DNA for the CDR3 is TGTGCCAGCAGTGACTCGGGAGGGCTAGCTTTCTTT.